This paragraph covers one T cell receptor beta chain sequence. The data were produced by immunoSEQ multiplex PCR, yet TCRdb's version contains in-frame clones alone and is incomplete. The table has 44,000 or so clones, 90% to 95% seen once. This sample is drawn from a study of technical replicates of blood from a handful of donors. V lost 0 bases, J lost 0 bases, and 8 bases stayed unmatched. The germline gives CDR1 MGHRA, CDR2 YSYEKL. The CDR3 totals 18 residues. Source material: PBMCs. This sequence was found in a human donor in good health. Some clones in this sample may be carry-over from other donors' samples. The J gene is TRBJ2-1, the V gene TRBV4-1; 7 bases fit TRBD2. Here the CDR3 reads CASSQEGGAGSSYNEQFF. In nucleotides, the CDR3 is TGCGCCAGCAGCCAAGAAGGAGGAGCGGGGAGCTCCTACAATGAGCAGTTCTTC.